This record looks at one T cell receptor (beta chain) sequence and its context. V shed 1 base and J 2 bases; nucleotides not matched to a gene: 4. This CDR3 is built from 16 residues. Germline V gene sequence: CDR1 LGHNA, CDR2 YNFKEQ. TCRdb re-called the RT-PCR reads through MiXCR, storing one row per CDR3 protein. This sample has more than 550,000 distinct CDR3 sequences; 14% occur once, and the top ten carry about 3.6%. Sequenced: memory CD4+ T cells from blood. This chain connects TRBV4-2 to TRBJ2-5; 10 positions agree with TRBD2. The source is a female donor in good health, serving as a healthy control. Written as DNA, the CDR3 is TGTGCCAGCAGCCAAGGACCTAGCGGGGGTCAAGAGACCCAGTACTTC. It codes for CASSQGPSGGQETQYF.